This T cell receptor (beta chain) came from a study of cytomegalovirus exposure and HLA in healthy donors. PCR primers comprised 60 Vbeta and 13 Jbeta primers. TCRdb's table, derived via immunoSEQ multiplex PCR, lists solely in-frame clones and lacks some. Seen here are more than 90,000 clones, under 90% observed once, and the top ten hold approximately 4%. Source material: PBMCs. This TCR came from a woman aged 70 to 79 in good health and CMV-seropositive.

The CDR3 sequence is CASSPQTAPAFF. In nucleotides, the CDR3 is TGTGCCAGCAGCCCCCAGACAGCCCCAGCTTTCTTT. The chain joins TRBV7-9 to TRBJ1-1, with a tentative D call TRBD1 (5 bases). Trimming took off 5 bases at V and 10 bases at J, with 14 bases between the two ends. Germline assignment: CDR1 SEHNR and CDR2 FQNEAQ (reference sequence). This CDR3 spans 12 amino acids.